This T cell receptor beta chain originates from a study of T cell responses to AZD1222 COVID-19 vaccine. Overall study findings and caveats: Two doses of AZD1222 preceded a rise in Spike-specific TCR breadth and depth.

The assay was immunoSEQ multiplex PCR, and TCRdb's table has in-frame clones only and misses some. This table holds more than 150,000 clones, around 85% found once. Germline values: CDR1 SGHNT, CDR2 YYREEE (reference sequence). The CDR3 contains 14 residues. V was trimmed by 5 bases and J by 1 base, leaving 12 bases between them. Note on this clone: What it binds is unknown.

The sequencing used peripheral blood, collected after recovery from COVID-19. The clonotype was recovered from an adult who had recovered from COVID-19. The chain is built from TRBV5-4 and TRBJ1-2; D is undetermined. The CDR3 DNA is TGTGCCAGCAGGGGTTGGGGAAATAACTATGGCTACACCTTC. Translating gives CASRGWGNNYGYTF.